The present TCR beta chain was sequenced within a study of CD4+ T cells in melanoma. Study-wide results and caveats: CD8+ T cell, macrophage and B cell function reportedly correlated with neoantigen-specific CD4+ T cells.

Measured with immunoSEQ multiplex PCR; TCRdb has only the in-frame clones, and not every one. The table shows more than 10,000 clones, with roughly 60% occurring only once. The CDR3 extends over 14 amino acids. Trimming pared 4 bases from V and 1 base from J, leaving 11 bases between. CDR1 and CDR2 from the germline V gene are SGDLS and YYNGEE. A few counts support this clone. The antigen is undetermined. This clonotype was sampled from a human donor with melanoma. The V call is TRBV9, the J call TRBJ1-1; no clear D. Sequenced: cells from a culture (not recorded whether cultured in vitro). CDR3 DNA sequence: TGTGCCAGCAGCCTATTCGGCGGGAACACTGAAGCTTTCTTT. This encodes CASSLFGGNTEAFF.